The subject of this entry is one T cell receptor beta chain. This clone showed up just once. It lacks a known antigen. Per-base quality was not reported, and no clone a single base away is much larger than it. Each collaborating institution followed its own protocols to collect whole blood in K2EDTA tubes. Collaborator samples were shipped for TCRbeta analysis as frozen whole blood, isolated PBMCs, or DNA extracted from either sample type. The immunoSEQ Assay, a bias-controlled multiplex PCR, was used to amplify TCRbeta CDR3 regions from genomic DNA. In the paper's pipeline: The number of nucleated cells in each sample was estimated by amplification of reference gene primers within the assay. Sequence reads were collapsed and filtered to measure the absolute abundance of every unique TCRbeta CDR3 rearrangement. For each sample, productive Simpson clonality was calculated by taking the square root of Simpson's diversity index across productive rearrangements. Not all clones reach the TCRdb copy of this immuneACCESS table, which keeps in-frame sequences only. Checked studies attribute under half of the gap to unresolved V genes and leave the rest unexplained. V and J calls and clone size are copied from that table; D and trimming were computed from the DNA. The sample table holds around 36,000 clones, of which approximately 85% were seen once. In total, the top ten clones hold about 4.6% of the sample.

This sample is part of a study of blood T cell repertoires in COVID-19 (dated by TCRdb to 2020 to 2021). Background on the whole study: Collaborator samples came from the United States, Italy and Spain and covered acute and convalescent phases of COVID-19. The prospective study material was composed of cDNA or gDNA derived from T cells, B-cell-depleted T cells, or PBMCs. Deeply sampled blood TCRbeta repertoires from subjects exposed to, actively infected with, or recovered from COVID-19 were included in the dataset. The repertoires were released in a freely available public database meant as a resource for research on the immune response to SARS-CoV-2. Samples came from the ongoing ImmuneRACE study (first 160 participants) plus 1,254 subjects from 6 global collaborators. A de-identified subject ID, COVID-19 status, age in years and sex were almost always included in the sample metadata. Where available, HLA class I and class II types were obtained from metadata supplied by the sample provider rather than from assay-based typing.

Study-wide conclusions, independent of this receptor: Clinical and demographic metadata were provided uncurated, with the amount varying by source and participant.

CDR1 and CDR2 were assigned from the germline V gene (reference sequence) as MNHEY and SMNVEV. Spanning cysteine to phenylalanine, the CDR3 consists of 13 amino acids. Solely the CDR3 DNA is kept, with 39 bases framed from the first base. The germline V end is reduced by 6 bases and the J end by 4 bases; junction bases left unmatched: 3. This chain is built from TRBV27 and TRBJ2-3; a stretch of 8 junction bases matches TRBD1. What was sequenced was peripheral blood. This TCR derives from a man aged 55-75 years with acute or convalescent COVID-19. This receptor has the CDR3 CASRTTGADTQYF. The nucleotide sequence reads TGTGCCAGCAGGACGACAGGGGCAGATACGCAGTATTTT.